The sequence of this TCR beta chain was determined in a study of T cell responses to AZD1222 COVID-19 vaccine. Study-level findings and limits: Repertoire sampling happened only post peak T cell response. There were mostly white British donors and more females than males, and clonal diversity was possibly underestimated. Reportedly, close to half of spike-specific TCRs are directed against unmutated variant regions.

V trimming: 8 bases; J trimming: 5 bases; junction bases outside the gene matches: 4. Germline V CDR1 and CDR2: WNHNN, SYGVQD (reference sequence). CDR3 length: 14 amino acids. The table came from immunoSEQ multiplex PCR; TCRdb's copy has only in-frame clones and leaves some out. This sample carries some 200,000 clones, more than 85% of them seen once, and the ten largest clones take over 0.95%. Details on this clone: Its cognate antigen is unknown.

Here the sequenced sample was peripheral blood, taken on day 0 of MenACWY control vaccination. The chain combines TRBV10-1 with TRBJ2-1; 12 bases are a match to TRBD2. The receptor comes from an adult in good health. Here the CDR3 DNA reads TGCGCCAGCGCTGGACTAGCGGGGAACAATGAGCAGTTCTTC. Amino acids: CASAGLAGNNEQFF.